The rows below give T cell receptor beta chains drawn from one sample of a study of blood T cell repertoires in COVID-19. Sequencing used immunoSEQ multiplex PCR; TCRdb keeps in-frame clones, though not all of them. The sample holds some 120,000 clones, about 80% seen once. The sequencing input was peripheral blood. The receptors here all came from a human donor in a cohort sampled during active COVID-19. The CDR3 runs from the conserved cysteine through the conserved F or W. Fields, in order: V gene, clone size, D gene, J gene, CDR3 protein, CDR3 DNA. A D gene is named only where the DNA matches it firmly. Part of the rows lack a size; the others show once, few, many or a class for expanded clones.

V: TRBV6-5
size: .
D: TRBD1
J: TRBJ2-7
CDR3: CASSYHGQGSYEQYF
DNA: TGTGCCAGCAGTTACCACGGACAGGGCTCCTACGAGCAGTACTTC

V: TRBV30
size: once
D: TRBD2
J: TRBJ2-7
CDR3: CACGGGEQYF
DNA: TGTGCCTGTGGCGGGGGCGAGCAGTACTTC

V: TRBV9
size: .
D: TRBD2
J: TRBJ2-3
CDR3: CASSAPLLAGITDTQYF
DNA: TGTGCCAGCAGCGCGCCCCTTCTAGCGGGGATAACAGATACGCAGTATTTT

V: TRBV3-1/TRBV3-2
size: .
D: .
J: TRBJ2-6
CDR3: CASSQDSSGANVLTF
DNA: TGTGCCAGCAGCCAAGACAGCTCTGGGGCCAACGTCCTGACTTTC

V: TRBV2
size: .
D: .
J: TRBJ2-1
CDR3: CASSGVGEVVQFF
DNA: TGTGCCAGCAGTGGGGTTGGGGAGGTGGTGCAGTTCTTC

V: TRBV11-3
size: .
D: .
J: TRBJ2-2
CDR3: CASSLDGADTGELFF
DNA: TGTGCCAGCAGCTTAGATGGGGCGGACACCGGGGAGCTGTTTTTT

V: TRBV7-9
size: .
D: .
J: TRBJ2-1
CDR3: CASSLDRYNEQFF
DNA: TGTGCCAGCAGCTTAGACAGGTACAATGAGCAGTTCTTC

V: TRBV15
size: .
D: .
J: TRBJ1-6
CDR3: CATSRGQDSYNSPLHF
DNA: TGTGCCACCAGCAGAGGGCAGGACTCCTATAATTCACCCCTCCACTTT

V: TRBV27
size: .
D: .
J: TRBJ1-5
CDR3: CASSLRESNQPQHF
DNA: TGTGCCAGCAGTTTGAGGGAAAGCAATCAGCCCCAGCATTTT

V: TRBV15
size: .
D: TRBD1
J: TRBJ2-5
CDR3: CATSFPGQAMTQYF
DNA: TGTGCCACCAGCTTCCCGGGACAGGCTATGACCCAGTACTTC

V: TRBV13
size: .
D: TRBD1
J: TRBJ2-7
CDR3: CASSLGQGRAIEQYF
DNA: TGTGCCAGCAGCCTGGGACAGGGGAGGGCGATAGAGCAGTACTTC

V: TRBV5-1
size: medium-sized
D: TRBD2
J: TRBJ2-3
CDR3: CASSVSSGGAVDTQYF
DNA: TGCGCCAGCAGCGTTTCTAGCGGGGGGGCCGTAGATACGCAGTATTTT

V: TRBV11-2
size: .
D: TRBD1
J: TRBJ2-7
CDR3: CASSQGQGISYEQYF
DNA: TGTGCCAGCAGCCAAGGACAGGGGATCTCCTACGAGCAGTACTTC

V: TRBV6-5
size: .
D: TRBD2
J: TRBJ2-7
CDR3: CASRLAGERNEQYF
DNA: TGTGCCAGCAGACTGGCGGGGGAGAGGAACGAGCAGTACTTC

V: TRBV6-5
size: .
D: TRBD1
J: TRBJ2-7
CDR3: CASTGQALYEQYF
DNA: TGTGCCAGCACCGGACAGGCCCTTTACGAGCAGTACTTC

V: TRBV11-2
size: .
D: .
J: TRBJ1-1
CDR3: CASSLVGPAYRAFF
DNA: TGTGCCAGCAGCTTAGTGGGGCCGGCATATCGAGCTTTCTTT

V: TRBV5-1
size: once
D: .
J: TRBJ2-7
CDR3: CASSLAGGPPWEQYF
DNA: TGCGCCAGCAGCTTGGCCGGAGGTCCACCGTGGGAGCAGTACTTC

V: TRBV6-6
size: .
D: TRBD1
J: TRBJ1-2
CDR3: CASRTPTGGWGYTF
DNA: TGTGCCAGCAGGACACCTACAGGGGGCTGGGGCTACACCTTC

V: TRBV30
size: .
D: TRBD2
J: TRBJ2-7
CDR3: CAWSPGGGRAYEQYF
DNA: TGTGCCTGGAGCCCCGGGGGGGGAAGGGCCTACGAGCAGTACTTC

V: TRBV5-1
size: .
D: .
J: TRBJ2-5
CDR3: CASSTLTNQETQYF
DNA: TGCGCCAGCAGCACCCTCACAAACCAAGAGACCCAGTACTTC

V: TRBV29-1
size: .
D: .
J: TRBJ1-4
CDR3: CSSYGGGKLFF
DNA: TGCAGCTCTTACGGCGGGGGTAAACTGTTTTTT

V: TRBV5-6
size: .
D: .
J: TRBJ1-1
CDR3: CASSLPPLGDTEAFF
DNA: TGTGCCAGCAGCCTCCCCCCGTTAGGGGACACTGAAGCTTTCTTT

V: TRBV5-5
size: .
D: .
J: TRBJ1-5
CDR3: CASSLQGISNQPQHF
DNA: TGTGCCAGCAGTCTGCAGGGGATCAGCAATCAGCCCCAGCATTTT

V: TRBV19
size: .
D: .
J: TRBJ1-4
CDR3: CASSIDQGTSLEKLFF
DNA: TGTGCCAGTAGTATAGATCAAGGGACATCCCTCGAAAAACTGTTTTTT

V: TRBV2
size: .
D: .
J: TRBJ2-7
CDR3: CASSPSSYEQYF
DNA: TGTGCCAGCAGTCCTAGCTCCTACGAGCAGTACTTC

V: TRBV27
size: once
D: TRBD2
J: TRBJ2-5
CDR3: CATRGWGGQETQYF
DNA: TGTGCCACGCGAGGGTGGGGGGGCCAAGAGACCCAGTACTTC

V: TRBV18
size: .
D: .
J: TRBJ2-2
CDR3: CASSPSSGNTGELFF
DNA: TGTGCCAGCTCACCGTCATCAGGAAACACCGGGGAGCTGTTTTTT

V: TRBV12-3/TRBV12-4
size: .
D: .
J: TRBJ1-2
CDR3: CADSGGPFYGYTF
DNA: TGTGCCGACTCGGGGGGGCCGTTCTATGGCTACACCTTC

V: TRBV19
size: .
D: TRBD1
J: TRBJ1-5
CDR3: CASRGQGGNQPQHF
DNA: TGTGCCAGTAGGGGACAGGGCGGCAATCAGCCCCAGCATTTT

V: TRBV10-1
size: .
D: .
J: TRBJ2-7
CDR3: CASSEAAGQTYEQYF
DNA: TGCGCCAGCAGTGAGGCGGCAGGGCAGACCTACGAGCAGTACTTC

V: TRBV29-1
size: .
D: .
J: TRBJ1-1
CDR3: CSVPTLMNTEAFF
DNA: TGCAGCGTGCCCACTTTGATGAACACTGAAGCTTTCTTT

V: TRBV19
size: .
D: TRBD1
J: TRBJ1-1
CDR3: CASSTPRDRVGNTEAFF
DNA: TGTGCCAGTAGTACCCCGCGGGACAGGGTGGGGAACACTGAAGCTTTCTTT

V: TRBV5-4
size: .
D: TRBD1
J: TRBJ2-2
CDR3: CASSRRTGKTGELFF
DNA: TGTGCCAGCAGCCGCCGGACAGGGAAAACCGGGGAGCTGTTTTTT

V: TRBV3-1/TRBV3-2
size: .
D: .
J: TRBJ1-2
CDR3: CASSQVKGAGYTF
DNA: TGTGCCAGCAGCCAAGTGAAAGGGGCTGGCTACACCTTC

V: TRBV7-2
size: .
D: .
J: TRBJ2-7
CDR3: CASSLGEHYEQYF
DNA: TGTGCCAGCAGCTTAGGTGAGCACTACGAGCAGTACTTC

V: TRBV13
size: few
D: .
J: TRBJ1-2
CDR3: CASSPGGDGYTF
DNA: TGTGCCAGCAGCCCGGGGGGGGATGGCTACACCTTC

V: TRBV27
size: .
D: TRBD2
J: TRBJ2-1
CDR3: CASSFPSAGETYNEQFF
DNA: TGTGCCAGCAGTTTCCCCTCAGCGGGGGAAACCTACAATGAGCAGTTCTTC

V: TRBV7-3
size: once
D: TRBD1
J: TRBJ2-7
CDR3: CASSSTGGEQYF
DNA: TGTGCCAGCAGCTCGACAGGGGGCGAGCAGTACTTC

V: TRBV6-5
size: .
D: TRBD1
J: TRBJ1-6
CDR3: CASSYRQGYNSPLHF
DNA: TGTGCCAGCAGTTACCGACAGGGGTATAATTCACCCCTCCACTTT

V: TRBV3-1/TRBV3-2
size: .
D: TRBD2
J: TRBJ2-4
CDR3: CASSQPTSGGGSKNIQYF
DNA: TGTGCCAGCAGCCAACCGACTAGCGGGGGCGGGTCCAAAAACATTCAGTACTTC

V: TRBV7-9
size: few
D: TRBD1
J: TRBJ1-5
CDR3: CASSLYDRGQPQHF
DNA: TGTGCCAGCAGCTTATATGACAGGGGTCAGCCCCAGCATTTT

V: TRBV5-1
size: few
D: .
J: TRBJ1-3
CDR3: CASSLEAGTSGNTIYF
DNA: TGCGCCAGCAGCTTGGAGGCGGGGACCTCTGGAAACACCATATATTTT

V: TRBV6-5
size: .
D: TRBD1
J: TRBJ2-4
CDR3: CASSRFGTGEYF
DNA: TGTGCCAGCAGTCGGTTTGGGACAGGGGAGTACTTC

V: TRBV6-2/TRBV6-3
size: .
D: TRBD2
J: TRBJ2-7
CDR3: CASSYSPSGVGEQYF
DNA: TGTGCCAGCAGTTACTCGCCTAGCGGGGTGGGCGAGCAGTACTTC

V: TRBV27
size: few
D: TRBD1
J: TRBJ1-6
CDR3: CASSPRGFNSPLHF
DNA: TGTGCCAGCAGTCCCAGGGGGTTTAATTCACCCCTCCACTTT

V: TRBV2
size: .
D: .
J: TRBJ1-1
CDR3: CASNSGWNTEAFF
DNA: TGTGCCAGCAATAGCGGTTGGAACACTGAAGCTTTCTTT

V: TRBV2
size: few
D: TRBD1
J: TRBJ1-2
CDR3: CASSVGQGGYGYTF
DNA: TGTGCCAGCAGTGTAGGGCAGGGGGGCTATGGCTACACCTTC

V: TRBV12-3/TRBV12-4
size: .
D: .
J: TRBJ1-1
CDR3: CASSLGRLGEAFF
DNA: TGTGCCAGCAGTTTAGGCAGGCTGGGTGAAGCTTTCTTT

V: TRBV7-2
size: few
D: .
J: TRBJ1-5
CDR3: CASSLGDYSNQPQHF
DNA: TGTGCCAGCAGCTTGGGCGATTATAGCAATCAGCCCCAGCATTTT

V: TRBV19
size: once
D: TRBD1
J: TRBJ1-1
CDR3: CASSIAGGTEAFF
DNA: TGTGCCAGTAGTATTGCAGGGGGCACTGAAGCTTTCTTT

V: TRBV6-2/TRBV6-3
size: .
D: .
J: TRBJ1-1
CDR3: CASSVTGRGNTEAFF
DNA: TGTGCCAGCAGTGTCACAGGGCGCGGGAACACTGAAGCTTTCTTT

V: TRBV19
size: .
D: .
J: TRBJ2-3
CDR3: CASSMDQPGTQYF
DNA: TGTGCCAGTAGTATGGATCAGCCGGGTACGCAGTATTTT

V: TRBV6-1
size: .
D: TRBD1
J: TRBJ2-1
CDR3: CASSGQGSGAKQAYNEQFF
DNA: TGTGCCAGCAGTGGACAGGGGAGCGGAGCCAAACAGGCCTACAATGAGCAGTTCTTC